The source of this TCR beta chain is a study of metastatic and nonmetastatic thyroid tumors. Germline V lookup: CDR1 DFQATT, CDR2 SNEGSKA (reference sequence). The CDR3 has 12 residues. Through MiXCR, TCRdb re-clonotyped the PCR reads. The table shows about 32,000 clones, with approximately 25% occurring only once. A remark on this clone: Mismatch with germline at one junction end may stem from a read error.

Among the patients, none had received any treatment before thyroid surgery. This chain links TRBV20-1 with TRBJ2-7; the D gene is possibly TRBD2 (5 bases). The receptor was isolated from a female donor with papillary thyroid cancer or a benign thyroid nodule (not recorded which). Some clones in this sample may be carry-over from other donors' samples. Sequenced material: blood. The CDR3 region is CGAPEGAYEQYF. Here the CDR3 DNA reads TGCGGTGCTCCCGAGGGTGCCTACGAGCAGTACTTC.